This is a list of T cell receptor beta chains from one sample in a study of cytomegalovirus exposure and HLA in healthy donors. Clones were sequenced by immunoSEQ multiplex PCR, and TCRdb holds only the in-frame ones, with some missing. Among 120,000 to 150,000 clones listed, roughly three quarters were seen once. The sample was PBMCs. All receptors come from a male donor in good health and CMV-seronegative. Each CDR3 is given with its conserved first and last residue. D genes are given only for firm matches. The size entry is marked missing in some rows and otherwise reads once, few, many or a size class.

d_gene: TRBD1; j_gene: TRBJ1-1; abundance: few; v_gene: TRBV28; CDR3nt: TGTGCCAGCAGGGTGACAGGGAGTATCGCTGAAGCTTTCTTT; CDR3aa: CASRVTGSIAEAFF
d_gene: -; j_gene: TRBJ1-5; abundance: -; v_gene: TRBV5-1; CDR3nt: TGCGCCAGCAGCTTCTCTCCTAATCAGCCCCAGCATTTT; CDR3aa: CASSFSPNQPQHF
d_gene: TRBD2; j_gene: TRBJ2-3; abundance: once; v_gene: TRBV4-1; CDR3nt: TGCGCCAGCAGCCAAGGACTAGCGGGGGTCCTTGGGAAGGATACGCAGTATTTT; CDR3aa: CASSQGLAGVLGKDTQYF
d_gene: -; j_gene: TRBJ1-2; abundance: -; v_gene: TRBV4-2; CDR3nt: TGTGCCAGCAGCCAAGCGGGTAGTAGTAACTATGGCTACACCTTC; CDR3aa: CASSQAGSSNYGYTF
d_gene: TRBD1; j_gene: TRBJ2-1; abundance: -; v_gene: TRBV7-9; CDR3nt: TGTGCCAGCAGCCTTACAGGGGGCCAGGGGAATGAGCAGTTCTTC; CDR3aa: CASSLTGGQGNEQFF
d_gene: TRBD1; j_gene: TRBJ1-5; abundance: -; v_gene: TRBV28; CDR3nt: TGTGCCATCGACCTAGGACAGGGTAAGGGCAATCAGCCCCAGCATTTT; CDR3aa: CAIDLGQGKGNQPQHF
d_gene: -; j_gene: TRBJ2-7; abundance: -; v_gene: TRBV5-1; CDR3nt: TGCGCCAGCAGCCTCCAAACCCAGGAAGCTCAGTACTTC; CDR3aa: CASSLQTQEAQYF
d_gene: -; j_gene: TRBJ2-7; abundance: -; v_gene: TRBV28; CDR3nt: TGTGCCAGCAGTCGGGTCCTGTATTACGAGCAGTACTTC; CDR3aa: CASSRVLYYEQYF
d_gene: TRBD1; j_gene: TRBJ2-1; abundance: -; v_gene: TRBV4-3; CDR3nt: TGCGCCAGCAGCCCGGGACAGGGCAATGAGCAGTTCTTC; CDR3aa: CASSPGQGNEQFF
d_gene: -; j_gene: TRBJ1-2; abundance: -; v_gene: TRBV28; CDR3nt: TGTGCCAGCAGTTTAGTACAGGGAGGGACCTATGGCTACACCTTC; CDR3aa: CASSLVQGGTYGYTF
d_gene: -; j_gene: TRBJ2-7; abundance: few; v_gene: TRBV4-3; CDR3nt: TGCGCCAGCAGCCGCCGGGGGCAGACAGGGAGTTACGAGCAGTACTTC; CDR3aa: CASSRRGQTGSYEQYF
d_gene: -; j_gene: TRBJ1-5; abundance: -; v_gene: TRBV27; CDR3nt: TGTGCCAGCAGTTTGGCAGGACAGCCCCAGCATTTT; CDR3aa: CASSLAGQPQHF
d_gene: TRBD2; j_gene: TRBJ2-3; abundance: -; v_gene: TRBV9; CDR3nt: TGTGCCAGCAGCTTTCAAGCGGGGGCCCGCACAGATACGCAGTATTTT; CDR3aa: CASSFQAGARTDTQYF
d_gene: TRBD1; j_gene: TRBJ1-2; abundance: -; v_gene: TRBV5-8; CDR3nt: TGTGCCAGCAGCTCAAACAGGGGATTCTATGGCTACACCTTC; CDR3aa: CASSSNRGFYGYTF
d_gene: TRBD1; j_gene: TRBJ2-5; abundance: -; v_gene: TRBV4-3; CDR3nt: TGCGCCAGCAGCCAAGGGACAGGGGGAGACGAGACCCAGTACTTC; CDR3aa: CASSQGTGGDETQYF
d_gene: -; j_gene: TRBJ2-1; abundance: -; v_gene: TRBV9; CDR3nt: TGTGCCAGCAGCTCAACAGGGTTCTCCTACAATGAGCAGTTCTTC; CDR3aa: CASSSTGFSYNEQFF
d_gene: -; j_gene: TRBJ1-2; abundance: -; v_gene: TRBV5-1; CDR3nt: TGCGCCAGCAGCTTCAACAGGAACTATGGCTACACCTTC; CDR3aa: CASSFNRNYGYTF
d_gene: TRBD1; j_gene: TRBJ1-5; abundance: -; v_gene: TRBV6-6; CDR3nt: TGTGCCAGCATGCTTCAGGGGGTTAGTCAGCCCCAGCATTTT; CDR3aa: CASMLQGVSQPQHF
d_gene: TRBD1; j_gene: TRBJ1-1; abundance: -; v_gene: TRBV30; CDR3nt: TGTGCCAGCCCGCGGACAGGGGTTAAAACTGAAGCTTTCTTT; CDR3aa: CASPRTGVKTEAFF
d_gene: -; j_gene: TRBJ1-2; abundance: once; v_gene: TRBV5-4; CDR3nt: TGTGCCAGCAGCTCACAGGAAAACTATGGCTACACCTTC; CDR3aa: CASSSQENYGYTF
d_gene: -; j_gene: TRBJ1-3; abundance: once; v_gene: TRBV30; CDR3nt: TGTGCCTGGAGTGTATACGGCTGGGCCCGCTCTGGAAACACCATATATTTT; CDR3aa: CAWSVYGWARSGNTIYF
d_gene: -; j_gene: TRBJ1-1; abundance: -; v_gene: TRBV11-3; CDR3nt: TGTGCCAGCGCCCCGGGGGGAAAGAATGAAGCTTTCTTT; CDR3aa: CASAPGGKNEAFF
d_gene: -; j_gene: TRBJ1-3; abundance: -; v_gene: TRBV5-4; CDR3nt: TGTGCCAGCAGCTTGCAGGGTCCCGGAAACACCATATATTTT; CDR3aa: CASSLQGPGNTIYF
d_gene: -; j_gene: TRBJ2-7; abundance: -; v_gene: TRBV11-2; CDR3nt: TGTGCCTCACAGGGGGGGGAGGTGCAGTACTTC; CDR3aa: CASQGGEVQYF
d_gene: TRBD1; j_gene: TRBJ1-6; abundance: -; v_gene: TRBV6-5; CDR3nt: TGTGCCAGCAGTATGGCAGGGGGATTAGATTCACCCCTCCACTTT; CDR3aa: CASSMAGGLDSPLHF
d_gene: -; j_gene: TRBJ1-5; abundance: -; v_gene: TRBV30; CDR3nt: TGTGCCTGGAGTGCCTTAACTGTAAATCAGCCCCAGCATTTT; CDR3aa: CAWSALTVNQPQHF
d_gene: -; j_gene: TRBJ1-6; abundance: -; v_gene: TRBV5-5; CDR3nt: TGTGCCAGCAGGGATGGGCTCAATAATTCACCCCTCCACTTT; CDR3aa: CASRDGLNNSPLHF
d_gene: -; j_gene: TRBJ2-3; abundance: -; v_gene: TRBV6-7; CDR3nt: TGTGCCAGCAGTTTTTGCGTGCCTAGCACAGATACGCAGTATTTT; CDR3aa: CASSFCVPSTDTQYF
d_gene: TRBD2; j_gene: TRBJ2-1; abundance: -; v_gene: TRBV5-4; CDR3nt: TGTGCCAGCGGCGGGGGAGCAAACAATGAGCAGTTCTTC; CDR3aa: CASGGGANNEQFF
d_gene: -; j_gene: TRBJ1-6; abundance: -; v_gene: TRBV5-5; CDR3nt: TGTGCCAGCAGCTACAGGGATTCACCCCTCCACTTT; CDR3aa: CASSYRDSPLHF
d_gene: -; j_gene: TRBJ2-3; abundance: -; v_gene: TRBV6-1; CDR3nt: TGTGCCAGCAGTGAGCGGGATACGCAGTATTTT; CDR3aa: CASSERDTQYF
d_gene: TRBD1; j_gene: TRBJ2-1; abundance: -; v_gene: TRBV9; CDR3nt: TGTGCCAGCAGCGTGGGGACAGTTTTAGAGCAGTTCTTC; CDR3aa: CASSVGTVLEQFF
d_gene: TRBD1; j_gene: TRBJ1-1; abundance: -; v_gene: TRBV7-9; CDR3nt: TGTGCCAGCAGCCGACAGGGGAACACTGAAGCTTTCTTT; CDR3aa: CASSRQGNTEAFF
d_gene: -; j_gene: TRBJ1-2; abundance: -; v_gene: TRBV6-1; CDR3nt: TGTGCCAGCAGTGAAGGGACACTTTTCTATGGCTACACCTTC; CDR3aa: CASSEGTLFYGYTF
d_gene: -; j_gene: TRBJ2-5; abundance: -; v_gene: TRBV5-1; CDR3nt: TGCGCCAGCAGCTTGGGACAGCTCGGTGAGACCCAGTACTTC; CDR3aa: CASSLGQLGETQYF
d_gene: -; j_gene: TRBJ1-5; abundance: once; v_gene: TRBV15; CDR3nt: TGTGCCACCAGGCAGGGCTCCTATAGCAATCAGCCCCAGCACTTT; CDR3aa: CATRQGSYSNQPQHF
d_gene: -; j_gene: TRBJ1-5; abundance: -; v_gene: TRBV2; CDR3nt: TGTGCCAGCAGGGGGAGGGAAGGACAGCCCCAGCATTTT; CDR3aa: CASRGREGQPQHF
d_gene: -; j_gene: TRBJ2-7; abundance: -; v_gene: TRBV6-1; CDR3nt: TGTGCCAGCAGTGAAGAACTCTCCTACGAGCAGTACTTC; CDR3aa: CASSEELSYEQYF
d_gene: -; j_gene: TRBJ1-2; abundance: few; v_gene: TRBV30; CDR3nt: TGTGCCTGGAGTCTTACAAACAGGCAGGGCTACACCTTC; CDR3aa: CAWSLTNRQGYTF
d_gene: -; j_gene: TRBJ1-2; abundance: -; v_gene: TRBV6-5; CDR3nt: TGTGCCAGCAGTTACAAGGGGACTAACTATGGCTACACCTTC; CDR3aa: CASSYKGTNYGYTF
d_gene: TRBD1; j_gene: TRBJ1-1; abundance: -; v_gene: TRBV6-5; CDR3nt: TGTGCCAGCAGAGAGTGGACAGGAGAGACTGAAGCTTTCTTT; CDR3aa: CASREWTGETEAFF
d_gene: -; j_gene: TRBJ1-1; abundance: -; v_gene: TRBV5-6; CDR3nt: TGTGCCAGCAGCTTGTTGGGGGGTGGTGAAGCTTTCTTT; CDR3aa: CASSLLGGGEAFF
d_gene: -; j_gene: TRBJ1-3; abundance: -; v_gene: TRBV5-4; CDR3nt: TGTGCCAGCAGTCTAAAGGGAGGCTCTGGAAACACCATATATTTT; CDR3aa: CASSLKGGSGNTIYF
d_gene: TRBD2; j_gene: TRBJ2-2; abundance: -; v_gene: TRBV7-2; CDR3nt: TGTGCCAGCAGCGCTAGACCTAGCGGGGGGGGCGGGGAGCTGTTTTTT; CDR3aa: CASSARPSGGGGELFF
d_gene: -; j_gene: TRBJ2-5; abundance: -; v_gene: TRBV6-5; CDR3nt: TGTGCCAGCAGTTTTTTTCAGGGGGAGACCCAGTACTTC; CDR3aa: CASSFFQGETQYF
d_gene: -; j_gene: TRBJ2-7; abundance: -; v_gene: TRBV7-9; CDR3nt: TGTGCCAGCAGCTTTGACTACAATTCCTACGAGCAGTACTTC; CDR3aa: CASSFDYNSYEQYF
d_gene: -; j_gene: TRBJ1-2; abundance: -; v_gene: TRBV7-2; CDR3nt: TGTGCCAGCAGAGGAGGGCCTTATGGCTACACCTTC; CDR3aa: CASRGGPYGYTF
d_gene: -; j_gene: TRBJ1-2; abundance: few; v_gene: TRBV4-2; CDR3nt: TGTGCCAGCAGCCAAGATAGGAGTTCTAGCTATGGCTACACCTTC; CDR3aa: CASSQDRSSSYGYTF
d_gene: TRBD1; j_gene: TRBJ1-2; abundance: -; v_gene: TRBV19; CDR3nt: TGTGCCAGTAGTATCCGGACAGGGGCGCCCGGCTACACCTTC; CDR3aa: CASSIRTGAPGYTF
d_gene: TRBD1; j_gene: TRBJ1-1; abundance: -; v_gene: TRBV18; CDR3nt: TGTGCCAGCTCAGCAACGACAGGGGATGAAGCTTTCTTT; CDR3aa: CASSATTGDEAFF
d_gene: -; j_gene: TRBJ2-7; abundance: -; v_gene: TRBV9; CDR3nt: TGTGCCAGCGGCCCTTCAGCGGAGTCCTACGAGCAGTACTTC; CDR3aa: CASGPSAESYEQYF
d_gene: -; j_gene: TRBJ2-1; abundance: -; v_gene: TRBV6-1; CDR3nt: TGTGCCAGCAGGGCGGGACAGAGCTCCTACAATGAGCAGTTCTTC; CDR3aa: CASRAGQSSYNEQFF
d_gene: -; j_gene: TRBJ2-2; abundance: -; v_gene: TRBV13; CDR3nt: TGTGCCAGCAGCTTAGCACAGGGATTCGGGGAGCTGTTTTTT; CDR3aa: CASSLAQGFGELFF
d_gene: -; j_gene: TRBJ1-1; abundance: once; v_gene: TRBV2; CDR3nt: TGTGCCAGCAGGGACCAGCGGAGTGGAGGTGAAGCTTTCTTT; CDR3aa: CASRDQRSGGEAFF
d_gene: -; j_gene: TRBJ1-4; abundance: -; v_gene: TRBV28; CDR3nt: TGTGCCAGCAGTTTCCGGGGGGAAAAACTGTTTTTT; CDR3aa: CASSFRGEKLFF
d_gene: -; j_gene: TRBJ1-2; abundance: few; v_gene: TRBV10-2; CDR3nt: TGCGCCAGCAGTGTGGGAACGGGGAACTATGGCTACACCTTC; CDR3aa: CASSVGTGNYGYTF